This paragraph covers one T cell receptor (beta chain) sequence. Its antigen is undetermined. These data come from a study of vaccination effects on CD4 cells after COVID-19. Using viral peptide pools, the ViraFEST assay grew out antigen-specific CD4+ T cells prior to sequencing. The culture ran for roughly 10 days before CD4+ T cells were isolated. Of the BNT162b2 and mRNA-1273 vaccines, participants received two doses of one or the other. J gave up 8 bases and V 1 base, and 4 bases lay outside the gene matches. The CDR3 is 13 amino acids. CDR1 is SGHDN and CDR2 is FVKESK in the germline V gene. Sequenced by immunoSEQ multiplex PCR; TCRdb stores in-frame clones only, minus some. The profile covers roughly 59,000 clones, with under 80% appearing a single time and 2% taken by the ten largest.

The V and J genes are TRBV14 and TRBJ1-2, with 7 bases that match TRBD1. The sequences come from CD4+ T cells from PBMCs cultured with HCoV-OC43 spike peptides, collected after COVID-19 vaccination. The subset here: HCoV-OC43 spike overlapping peptide pool stimulation. This sequence originates from a human donor who received a COVID-19 vaccine. CDR3 sequence reads: CASSQGQGDGYTF. The CDR3 bases are TGTGCCAGCAGCCAAGGACAGGGTGACGGCTACACCTTC.